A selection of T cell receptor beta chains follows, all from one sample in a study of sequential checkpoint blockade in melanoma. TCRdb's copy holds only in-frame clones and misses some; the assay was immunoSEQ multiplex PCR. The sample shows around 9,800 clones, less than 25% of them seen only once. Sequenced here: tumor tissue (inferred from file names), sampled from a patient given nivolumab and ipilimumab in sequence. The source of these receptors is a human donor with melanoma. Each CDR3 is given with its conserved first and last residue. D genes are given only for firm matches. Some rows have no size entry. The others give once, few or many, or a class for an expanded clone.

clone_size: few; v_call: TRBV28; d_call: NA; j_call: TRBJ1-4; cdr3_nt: TGTGCCAGCAGTTTAGTCCAGGCCCTTAATGAAAAACTGTTTTTT; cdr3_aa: CASSLVQALNEKLFF
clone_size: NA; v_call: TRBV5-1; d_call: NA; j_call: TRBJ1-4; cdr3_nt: TGCGCCAGCAGCAGGGGGTCCTCGACTGCAACTAATGAAAAACTGTTTTTT; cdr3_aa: CASSRGSSTATNEKLFF
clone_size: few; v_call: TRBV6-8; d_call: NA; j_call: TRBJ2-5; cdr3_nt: TGTGCCAGCAGTTACTCGGGCAGGGGTTACCAAGAGACCCAGTACTTC; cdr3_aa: CASSYSGRGYQETQYF
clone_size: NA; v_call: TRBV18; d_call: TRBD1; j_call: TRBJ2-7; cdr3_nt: TGTGCCAGCTCACGAGGGCCAGGGGGCATGAACGAGCAGTACTTC; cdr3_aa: CASSRGPGGMNEQYF
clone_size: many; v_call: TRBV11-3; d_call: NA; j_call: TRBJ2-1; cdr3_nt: TGTGCCAGCAGCTTGATAGAGCCGTACAATGAGCAGTTCTTC; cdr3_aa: CASSLIEPYNEQFF
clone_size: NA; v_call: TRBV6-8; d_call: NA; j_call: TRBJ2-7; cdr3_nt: TGTGCCAGCAGTTACAATCGGGACTTCCCATCCTACGAGCAGTACTTC; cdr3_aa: CASSYNRDFPSYEQYF
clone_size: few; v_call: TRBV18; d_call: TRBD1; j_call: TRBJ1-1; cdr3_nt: TGTGCCAGCACAGGGGGACACCAGAACACTGAAGCTTTCTTT; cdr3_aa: CASTGGHQNTEAFF
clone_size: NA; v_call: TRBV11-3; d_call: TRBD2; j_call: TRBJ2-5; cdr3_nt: TGTGCCAGCAGCTCGGGACTAGCGGGCCAAGAGACCCAGTACTTC; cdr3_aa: CASSSGLAGQETQYF
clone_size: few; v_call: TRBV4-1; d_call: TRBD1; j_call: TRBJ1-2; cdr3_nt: TGCGCCAGCAGCCAAACGGGACAGAACTATGGCTACACCTTC; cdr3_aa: CASSQTGQNYGYTF
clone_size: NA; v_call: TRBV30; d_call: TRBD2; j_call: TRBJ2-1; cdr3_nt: TGTGCCTGGGGGACTAGCGGGACTTACAATGAGCAGTTCTTC; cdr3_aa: CAWGTSGTYNEQFF